The clone carrying this TCR beta chain is classed as medium-sized. The antigen is unknown. The data stem from a study of liver allograft versus peripheral blood T cells. Whole-study context: Transplanted-liver and recipient peripheral blood T cell receptor repertoires were compared.

V lost 6 bases and J lost 8, with 19 bases in between. This CDR3 has 13 residues. CDR1 SQVTM and CDR2 ANQGSEA come from the germline V gene. Study-wide results and caveats: Reportedly, liver allograft T cell receptor repertoires differed from peripheral blood ones.

TCRdb independently ran MiXCR on the reads; one entry per CDR3 protein. The sample has roughly 9,000 distinct CDR3 sequences, 16% seen once. V usage is TRBV29-1 and J usage is TRBJ1-2; TRBD1 might be the D (5 bases). This receptor was identified in a human patient who had a liver transplant. Some T cells may be transferred from the graft donor. CDR3 sequence: CSVQTPGTWGYTF. The CDR3 DNA follows: TGCAGCGTGCAAACGCCAGGGACTTGGGGCTACACCTTC.